Described below is a single T cell receptor (beta chain) sequence and its context. The record originates from a study of T cell changes during pregnancy in multiple sclerosis. The data were produced by immunoSEQ multiplex PCR, yet TCRdb's version contains in-frame clones alone and is incomplete. The sample records roughly 42,000 clones, approximately 91% being singletons. Trimming removed 6 bases from V and 3 bases from J; junction bases left unmatched: 7. The CDR3 sequence is 13 residues long. The germline CDR1 and CDR2 sequences are SQVTM and ANQGSEA. The genes are TRBV29-1 and TRBJ2-5; 7 bases map to TRBD1. The input for sequencing was CD4+ T cells from peripheral blood mononuclear cells, taken before pregnancy. The source of this sequence is a female donor with multiple sclerosis, enrolled in a pregnancy study. The CDR3 spells CSVVRGGEETQYF. The CDR3 region has the DNA TGCAGCGTGGTAAGAGGGGGCGAAGAGACCCAGTACTTC.